The 32 T cell receptor beta chains reported below all come from one sample, sequenced in a study of shared clonotypes between healthy human individuals (dated by TCRdb to the early 2020s). Library creation used the immunoSEQ multiplex PCR assay. Held by TCRdb, this immuneACCESS table contains in-frame sequences only and omits some clones. Under half of the omission traces to an unresolved V gene where checked; the cause of the rest is unknown. Present in this sample are fewer than 2.5 million clones, 93% of which were seen just once. The ten most abundant clones make up 0.35% to 0.45% of the sample. Sequencing was done on a sample of naive CD4+ T cells from PBMCs. Per the publication, the cell subset or site label means: CD45RA+ positively selected. The source is a man between 18 and 35 years old in good health. Some clones in this sample may be carry-over from other donors' samples.

This chain connects TRBV18 to TRBJ2-5; 7 positions match TRBD1. CDR1 and CDR2 (germline): KGHSH, LQKENI. The CDR3 extends over 16 amino acids. Trimming cost V 1 base and J 1 base; bases outside gene matches: 6. CDR3 DNA: TGTGCCAGCTCACCACTGGGGCAGGGGGTCCAAGAGACCCAGTACTTC. Translating gives CASSPLGQGVQETQYF. Looking up the rest from reference TRBV18 and TRBJ2-5 gives the full variable domain: NAGVMQNPRHLVRRRGQEARLRCSPMKGHSHVYWYRQLPEEGLKFMVYLQKENIIDESGMPKERFSAEFPKEGPSILRIQQVVRGDSAAYFCASSPLGQGVQETQYFGPGTRLLVL.

The rearrangement uses TRBV7-7 and TRBJ2-1; D is undetermined. Germline loops: CDR1 SSHAT, CDR2 FNYEAQ (reference sequence). V dropped 1 base and J dropped 3 bases, with 4 bases sitting between them. The CDR3 has 13 amino acids. This CDR3 reads CASSLGDYNEQFF. CDR3 in DNA: TGTGCCAGCAGCTTAGGAGACTACAATGAGCAGTTCTTC.

This clone was observed a handful of times. This chain uses TRBV4-1 with TRBJ1-4; D remains unclear. The germline V gene encodes CDR1 MGHRA and CDR2 YSYEKL. V lost 4 bases, J lost 2 bases, and 8 bases lay in between. This CDR3 is built from 14 residues. CDR3 in amino acids: CASSPGRTNEKLFF. The CDR3, as DNA: TGCGCCAGCAGCCCAGGCAGGACTAATGAAAAACTGTTTTTT.

The chain couples TRBV4-1 to TRBJ2-1, with D unresolved. The CDR3 is 16 amino acids. Trimming cost V 3 bases and J 6 bases, with 18 bases left between them. Germline values: CDR1 MGHRA, CDR2 YSYEKL. CDR3 protein: CASSQSGDPMGNEQFF. CDR3 nucleotide sequence: TGCGCCAGCAGCCAGTCCGGAGATCCAATGGGCAATGAGCAGTTCTTC.

The V and J genes are TRBV5-6 and TRBJ1-4; no clear D gene. The CDR3 covers 14 residues. Deletions cut 4 bases from V and 0 bases from J, with 7 bases between. Germline V gene data show CDR1 as SGHDT and CDR2 as YYEEEE. This chain's CDR3 is CASSAGTTNEKLFF. In nucleotides, the CDR3 is TGTGCCAGCAGCGCCGGCACAACTAATGAAAAACTGTTTTTT. Filled out from reference TRBV5-6 and TRBJ1-4, the complete variable domain reads DAGVTQSPTHLIKTRGQQVTLRCSPKSGHDTVSWYQQALGQGPQFIFQYYEEEERQRGNFPDRFSGHQFPNYSSELNVNALLLGDSALYLCASSAGTTNEKLFFGSGTQLSVL.

About this clone: A junction boundary mismatches the germline segment, possibly from a read error. V gene TRBV4-1 combines with J gene TRBJ1-2; perhaps TRBD1 as D (6 bases). The length of the CDR3 is 18 residues. Germline CDR1 MGHRA, CDR2 YSYEKL. The DNA of the CDR3 is TGCGCCAGCAGCCCCGGGAGGGCGAGGGGGGGGCCTAAATATGGCTACACCTTC. This codes for CASSPGRARGGPKYGYTF.

This chain uses TRBV28 with TRBJ2-7; the D gene is possibly TRBD1 (5 bases). The CDR3 has 11 residues. V was cut by 8 bases and J by 2 bases, with 7 bases left in between. The germline CDR1 and CDR2 sequences are MDHEN and SYDVKM. The CDR3 here is CASPGPYEQYF. The DNA for the CDR3 is TGTGCCAGCCCAGGGCCCTACGAGCAGTACTTC.

The chain has TRBV9 and TRBJ2-1; 10 nucleotides agree with TRBD2. J was trimmed by 10 bases and V by 2 bases; bases with no gene match: 15. Germline CDR1 reads SGDLS; CDR2 reads YYNGEE. This CDR3 is 17 amino acids long. CDR3 sequence: CASSVTSGISGLGEQFF. CDR3 coding DNA: TGTGCCAGCAGCGTTACTAGCGGGATCTCAGGGCTAGGCGAGCAGTTCTTC.

The chain combines TRBV7-3 with TRBJ2-5, with unresolved D. V lost 2 bases, J lost 7 bases, and 8 bases lay in between. Germline loops: CDR1 SGHTA, CDR2 FQGTGA. This CDR3 comprises 12 residues. CDR3 sequence (DNA): TGTGCCAGCAGCTTATCGGACGGGACCCAGTACTTC. It yields the protein CASSLSDGTQYF.

This chain links TRBV28 with TRBJ2-5; 8 bases map to TRBD2. Germline V gene sequence: CDR1 MDHEN, CDR2 SYDVKM. This CDR3 has 11 amino acids. Unmatched junction bases numbered 2, after V lost 5 bases and J lost 9 bases. CDR3 residues: CASSISGAQYF. CDR3 coding DNA: TGTGCCAGCAGTATTAGCGGGGCCCAGTACTTC.

As concerns this clone: Other DNA variants within this sample encode the same CDR3. The V and J genes are TRBV5-1 and TRBJ2-2; 8 nucleotides match TRBD2. This CDR3 is 14 amino acids long. The J segment lost 1 base and the V segment lost 7 bases, leaving 3 bases of the junction unmatched. Germline assignment: CDR1 SGHRS and CDR2 YFSETQ. As DNA, the CDR3 is TGCGCCAGCCGGGCGGGAGGGAACACCGGGGAGCTGTTTTTT. This sequence encodes CASRAGGNTGELFF.

The rearrangement uses TRBV10-3 and TRBJ2-6; D is possibly TRBD2 (5 bases). V gave up 2 bases and J gave up 0 bases, with 11 bases separating them. The CDR3 runs to 17 residues. Germline CDR1 is ENHRY and CDR2 is SYGVKD. CDR3 in DNA: TGTGCCATCAGTGAGGTGGGAGTCCACTCTGGGGCCAACGTCCTGACTTTC. Protein sequence: CAISEVGVHSGANVLTF.

The chain combines TRBV19 with TRBJ2-3; 8 bases are shared with TRBD1. V shed 5 bases and J 4 bases; nucleotides not matched to a gene: 8. Germline loops: CDR1 LNHDA, CDR2 SQIVND (reference sequence). The CDR3 is made up of 15 amino acids. CDR3 sequence: CASSFNGQGADTQYF. For the CDR3, the DNA is TGTGCCAGTAGTTTTAATGGACAGGGTGCAGATACGCAGTATTTT.

The rearrangement uses TRBV2 and TRBJ2-1; possible D gene TRBD1, 7 bases. The germline CDR1 and CDR2 sequences are SNHLY and FYNNEI. The CDR3 loop spans 13 amino acids. The V and J ends lost 7 bases and 7 bases respectively, with 14 bases between them. CDR3 protein: CASTPRGRNEQFF. CDR3 bases: TGTGCCAGCACCCCCAGGGGGAGGAATGAGCAGTTCTTC.

This chain joins TRBV5-1 and TRBJ2-7; 9 bases are a match to TRBD1. This CDR3 comprises 16 residues. V lost 2 bases, J lost 4 bases, and 10 bases stayed unmatched. Germline lookup yields CDR1 SGHRS and CDR2 YFSETQ. The CDR3: CASSFHTTGQGYEQYF. The CDR3 region has the DNA TGCGCCAGCAGCTTCCACACAACAGGACAGGGGTACGAGCAGTACTTC.

The CDR3 region is CASSQGGAGGRETQYF. DNA of the CDR3: TGCGCCAGCAGCCAAGGGGGAGCGGGAGGTCGAGAGACCCAGTACTTC. The rearrangement links TRBV4-3 to TRBJ2-5; 9 bases are a match to TRBD2. Germline trimming cut 1 base from V and 4 bases from J; bases unmatched to any gene: 7. The CDR3 consists of 16 residues. Germline CDR1 LGHNA, CDR2 YSLEER.

The gene calls are TRBV5-8 and TRBJ2-3, with D possibly TRBD2 on 5 matching bases. The germline V and J ends were trimmed by 4 bases and 2 bases, with 20 bases remaining between them. CDR3 size: 17 residues. Germline V gene data show CDR1 as SGHTS and CDR2 as YDEGEE. CDR3 protein: CASSPYRTGPYTDTQYF. The CDR3 DNA is TGTGCCAGCAGCCCATATCGGACTGGCCCGTACACAGATACGCAGTATTTT.

There are a few counts of this clone. The CDR3 DNA is TGTGCCAGCTCGACGTGGGGGGAGGAACTGTTTTTT. This gives the protein CASSTWGEELFF. V usage is TRBV7-9 and J usage is TRBJ1-4; a weak D match, TRBD1 (5 bases). Germline V lookup: CDR1 SEHNR, CDR2 FQNEAQ (reference sequence). Trimming cost V 8 bases and J 12 bases, with 16 bases left between them. The CDR3 runs 12 residues.

The CDR3 sequence is CASSERRGSYEQYF. The CDR3 bases are TGTGCCAGCAGCGAGCGACGGGGATCCTACGAGCAGTACTTC. The chain couples TRBV7-2 to TRBJ2-7; possibly TRBD2 for D (5 bases). The CDR3 spans 14 residues. Germline CDR1 SGHTA, CDR2 FQGNSA. V was trimmed by 5 bases and J by 1 base, leaving 12 bases between them.

The rearrangement uses TRBV7-7 and TRBJ2-1; TRBD2 agrees at 8 bases. V shed 5 bases and J 2 bases; nucleotides not matched to a gene: 8. The CDR3 is 16 residues long. Per the germline V gene, CDR1 is SSHAT and CDR2 is FNYEAQ (reference sequence). This chain's CDR3 is CASSASGTRAYNEQFF. As DNA, the CDR3 is TGTGCCAGCAGCGCGTCCGGGACTAGGGCCTACAATGAGCAGTTCTTC.

The rearrangement joins TRBV29-1 to TRBJ2-1; 14 nucleotides line up with TRBD2. The CDR3 runs to 14 residues. Germline assignment: CDR1 SQVTM and CDR2 ANQGSEA. The V and J ends lost 7 bases and 6 bases, in that order; junction bases with no gene match: 5. CDR3 sequence: CSALGLAGVNEQFF. The CDR3 DNA reads as TGCAGCGCCCTGGGACTAGCGGGAGTCAATGAGCAGTTCTTC.

This clone has only a few counts. Different DNA sequences within this sample yield the same CDR3. The chain carries TRBV7-9 and TRBJ1-2; D uncertain. Per the germline V gene, CDR1 is SEHNR and CDR2 is FQNEAQ (reference sequence). V was trimmed by 3 bases and J by 3 bases, leaving 8 bases between them. CDR3 length equals 13 residues. The CDR3 region is CASSFGRDYGYTF. In DNA form, the CDR3 reads TGTGCCAGCAGCTTCGGACGGGACTATGGCTACACCTTC.

There are a few counts of this clone. DNA of the CDR3: TGTGCCAGCAGTCCGCCGGGACACGGGGAAGTGGCTTTCTTT. The encoded protein is CASSPPGHGEVAFF. The rearrangement uses TRBV28 and TRBJ1-1, with a tentative D call TRBD1 (6 bases). The germline V gene has CDR1 MDHEN and CDR2 SYDVKM. This CDR3 has 14 amino acids. V gave up 5 bases and J gave up 11 bases, with 21 bases separating them.

V usage is TRBV30 and J usage is TRBJ1-6, with TRBD1 identical over 7 bases. V was clipped by 5 bases and J by 8 bases; unmatched bases: 6. The CDR3 covers 13 residues. The germline V gene has CDR1 GTSNPN and CDR2 SVGIG (reference sequence). CDR3 region: CAWRLDRYSPLHF. CDR3 nucleotides: TGTGCCTGGCGTTTGGACAGGTATTCACCCCTCCACTTT.

The chain is built from TRBV27 and TRBJ2-7; D unclear. Germline CDR1 reads MNHEY; CDR2 reads SMNVEV (reference sequence). CDR3 length equals 13 residues. Trimming took 3 bases from V and 2 from J, leaving 8 bases between them. CDR3 bases: TGTGCCAGCAGTTTGCTCGGGCCCTACGAGCAGTACTTC. Protein: CASSLLGPYEQYF.

The V and J genes are TRBV6-5 and TRBJ1-6; 8 bases map to TRBD1. V lost 2 bases, J lost 6 bases, and 3 bases stayed unmatched. Per the germline V gene, CDR1 is MNHEY and CDR2 is SVGAGI. The CDR3 has 15 amino acids. CDR3 nucleotide sequence: TGTGCCAGCAGTTACGGACAGGGAAGTAATTCACCCCTCCACTTT. Translation gives CASSYGQGSNSPLHF.

This chain connects TRBV25-1 to TRBJ2-1; a weak D match, TRBD2 (6 bases). Trimming pared 6 bases from V and 6 bases from J, leaving 15 bases between. The CDR3 has 14 amino acids. The germline V gene encodes CDR1 MGHDK and CDR2 SYGVNS. CDR3 amino acids: CASSTPGLSNEQFF. The DNA for the CDR3 is TGTGCCAGCAGCACACCGGGACTTTCCAATGAGCAGTTCTTC. The whole variable domain, filled in from reference TRBV25-1 and TRBJ2-1, reads EADIYQTPRYLVIGTGKKITLECSQTMGHDKMYWYQQDPGMELHLIHYSYGVNSTEKGDLSSESTVSRIRTEHFPLTLESARPSHTSQYLCASSTPGLSNEQFFGPGTRLTVL.

The chain has TRBV6-6 and TRBJ2-1; TRBD2 matches at 13 bases. Germline V gene data show CDR1 as MNHNY and CDR2 as SVGAGI (reference sequence). V shed 6 bases, J shed 9 bases, and the junction held 8 bases outside the gene matches. This CDR3 is 15 amino acids long. The DNA of the CDR3 is TGTGCCAGCAGCCCCGGGACTAGCGGGATCGGTGAGCAGTTCTTC. It specifies CASSPGTSGIGEQFF.

The chain is built from TRBV29-1 and TRBJ2-5; possible D gene TRBD2, 6 bases. The end of the DNA is better explained by TRBJ2-7, so the J call may be wrong. The CDR3 has 12 residues. Germline lookup yields CDR1 SQVTM and CDR2 ANQGSEA. The CDR3 region is CSVVGRDHEQYF. The CDR3 DNA follows: TGCAGCGTTGTGGGGCGGGACCACGAGCAGTACTTC.

Worth noting for this clone: At one of its ends the junction is not consistent with the germline gene, which may arise from a read error. The chain is built from TRBV11-2 and TRBJ1-2; 9 bases align to TRBD1. Germline V gene lookup returns CDR1 SGHAT and CDR2 FQNNGV. The CDR3 covers 16 residues. The CDR3 sequence is CANSSHRDRDGYGYTF. The CDR3 bases are TGTGCCAACAGCTCACACAGGGACAGGGACGGATATGGCTACACCTTC.

The chain links TRBV11-3 to TRBJ2-2; D may be TRBD1 (6 bases). V lost 1 base, J lost 5 bases, and 11 bases lay in between. CDR3 length: 15 residues. CDR1 is SGHNT and CDR2 is YENEEA in the germline V gene. CDR3 coding DNA: TGTGCCAGCAGCTTAGGTCAGGGGATTACCGGGGAGCTGTTTTTT. Protein product: CASSLGQGITGELFF.

A note on this clone: The same CDR3 is also encoded by other DNA sequences in this sample. The J gene is TRBJ2-7, the V gene TRBV28, with 7 positions matching TRBD1. The CDR3 is made up of 15 amino acids. The ends lost 5 bases at V and 1 base at J; junction bases unmatched: 8. CDR1 MDHEN and CDR2 SYDVKM come from the germline V gene. This chain's CDR3 is CASSLSAGGSYEQYF. The CDR3 DNA follows: TGTGCCAGCAGTCTTAGCGCAGGGGGTTCCTACGAGCAGTACTTC.